Listed here is a single T cell receptor (beta chain). Its antigen is as yet unknown. The record originates from a study of molecular identifiers for immune sequencing clone quantification. Overall study findings and caveats: Clones above 20 RNA copies contained over 97% of effector molecules and under 1% of naive molecules.

Using 10%, 30% or 50% RNA, naive CD8 libraries were derived from approximately 20,000 to 1,000,000 sorted cells. Naive CD8 T cells were sorted as CD8+CD4-CCR7+CD45RA+. Previously published methods and listed TCR primers were used for the bulk TCR libraries. TCRdb recomputed calls from the PCR reads with MiXCR, one row per CDR3 protein. The data contain a few hundred thousand distinct CDR3 sequences, about a quarter of them singletons. Germline V gives CDR1 DFQATT, CDR2 SNEGSKA (reference sequence). V was pared by 0 bases and J by 0 bases, with 12 bases between. The CDR3 consists of 15 residues. This clonotype was sampled from a human donor in good health. Some libraries in this study had Jurkat cell RNA spiked in. The chain links TRBV20-1 to TRBJ2-7; no clear D gene. The source material was naive CD8+ T cells from blood, with Jurkat cell RNA spiked in. Subset defined: FACS-sorted CD8+CD4-CCR7+CD45RA+ naive T cells. The DNA of the CDR3 is TGCAGTGCTAGAGATAGACGCGGAGCCTCCTACGAGCAGTACTTC. Amino acid sequence: CSARDRRGASYEQYF.